Listed below are T cell receptor beta chains from one sample, sequenced in a study of beta chain features in type 1 diabetes. The method was immunoSEQ multiplex PCR; TCRdb's version includes in-frame clones alone and lacks a portion of them. The sample records 350,000 to 400,000 clones, 10% to 15% being singletons. The sample consisted of naive CD4+ T cells from blood. These receptors were obtained from a young woman with type 1 diabetes. The CDR3 runs from the conserved cysteine through the conserved F or W. A D gene is named only where the DNA matches it firmly. Size is omitted from some rows. Given values are once, few, many or a class for expanded clones.

j_call	d_call	v_call	clone_size	cdr3_aa	cdr3_nt
TRBJ1-1	-	TRBV4-3	-	CASSQDPGRGTEAFF	TGCGCCAGCAGCCAAGATCCTGGGAGGGGCACTGAAGCTTTCTTT
TRBJ2-5	-	TRBV10-3	-	CASSAGPLQETQYF	TGTGCCAGCAGCGCGGGACCGCTGCAAGAGACCCAGTACTTC
TRBJ1-1	-	TRBV7-2	few	CASSLTTGSEAFF	TGTGCCAGCAGCTTAACCACAGGGTCTGAAGCTTTCTTT
TRBJ2-5	-	TRBV28	few	CASSFGQAQQETQYF	TGTGCCAGCAGTTTTGGGCAGGCTCAGCAAGAGACCCAGTACTTC
TRBJ2-7	-	TRBV2	-	CASSEGSSYEQYF	TGTGCCAGCAGTGAAGGCAGCTCCTACGAGCAGTACTTC
TRBJ1-5	TRBD1	TRBV4-3	-	CASSLSTGTGVNQPQHF	TGCGCCAGCAGCCTCTCCACCGGGACAGGGGTCAATCAGCCCCAGCATTTT
TRBJ2-1	-	TRBV7-2	few	CASSPYGQYNEQFF	TGTGCCAGCAGCCCCTACGGACAGTACAATGAGCAGTTCTTC
TRBJ2-2	-	TRBV6-6	few	CASSTHANTGELFF	TGTGCCAGCAGCACTCACGCGAACACCGGGGAGCTGTTTTTT
TRBJ1-5	-	TRBV19	few	CASSIGQLVNQPQHF	TGTGCCAGTAGTATAGGGCAGCTAGTTAATCAGCCCCAGCATTTT
TRBJ2-5	-	TRBV4-3	few	CASSQDRQETQYF	TGCGCCAGCAGCCAAGACAGACAAGAGACCCAGTACTTC
TRBJ2-1	TRBD2	TRBV9	-	CASSVAGGSYNEQFF	TGTGCCAGCAGCGTGGCGGGGGGATCCTACAATGAGCAGTTCTTC
TRBJ1-2	-	TRBV29-1	few	CSVEGGRTLGGYTF	TGCAGCGTTGAAGGCGGGAGGACCCTTGGGGGCTACACCTTC
TRBJ1-2	-	TRBV5-1	-	CASSLTGSNYGYTF	TGCGCCAGCAGCTTGACAGGGTCGAACTATGGCTACACCTTC
TRBJ2-7	-	TRBV7-2	few	CASSLAAVGSYEQYF	TGTGCCAGCAGCTTGGCTGCGGTGGGCTCCTACGAGCAGTACTTC
TRBJ1-1	-	TRBV18	-	CASSLQDRNTEAFF	TGTGCCAGCTCGCTACAGGACCGGAACACTGAAGCTTTCTTT
TRBJ2-1	TRBD2	TRBV19	-	CASTPGLAGPNNEQFF	TGTGCCAGTACCCCGGGACTAGCGGGACCCAACAATGAGCAGTTCTTC
TRBJ2-7	-	TRBV18	few	CASSLYDRLEQYF	TGTGCCAGCTCACTTTACGACAGGCTCGAGCAGTACTTC
TRBJ1-5	TRBD1	TRBV18	few	CASSLGQGDQPQHF	TGTGCCAGCTCACTGGGACAGGGGGACCAGCCCCAGCATTTT
TRBJ2-7	-	TRBV2	once	CASSERSTTYEQYF	TGTGCCAGCAGTGAACGGTCTACCACCTACGAGCAGTACTTC
TRBJ2-7	TRBD1	TRBV5-1	few	CASSSGQGRYEQYF	TGCGCCAGCAGCTCCGGACAGGGTCGCTACGAGCAGTACTTC
TRBJ2-5	TRBD2	TRBV4-2	-	CASSQGRTSPTSGETQYF	TGTGCCAGCAGCCAAGGGAGGACTAGCCCCACCTCCGGGGAGACCCAGTACTTC
TRBJ1-2	TRBD1	TRBV29-1	few	CSVQGTGADYGYTF	TGCAGCGTTCAAGGGACAGGGGCTGACTATGGCTACACCTTC
TRBJ1-6	-	TRBV14	few	CASSQVGTLHF	TGTGCCAGCAGCCAAGTCGGGACCCTCCACTTT
TRBJ2-1	TRBD2	TRBV11-3	once	CASSYSGSGGSNEQFF	TGTGCCAGCAGCTATTCGGGGAGCGGGGGGTCTAATGAGCAGTTCTTC
TRBJ2-1	-	TRBV7-8	few	CASSLVASVNEQFF	TGTGCCAGCAGCTTAGTAGCCAGCGTGAATGAGCAGTTCTTC
TRBJ2-2	TRBD1	TRBV5-1	-	CASGDRVETGELFF	TGCGCCAGCGGAGACAGGGTAGAGACCGGGGAGCTGTTTTTT
TRBJ2-7	TRBD1	TRBV5-1	few	CASSLMGQGTYEQYF	TGCGCCAGCAGCTTGATGGGACAGGGAACCTACGAGCAGTACTTC
TRBJ2-3	-	TRBV5-1	-	CASSPEGGLGTDTQYF	TGCGCCAGCAGTCCTGAGGGGGGGCTTGGCACAGATACGCAGTATTTT
TRBJ2-2	-	TRBV5-1	few	CASSLAVGELFF	TGCGCCAGCAGCTTGGCGGTCGGGGAGCTGTTTTTT